This TCR beta chain is drawn from a study of blood T cell repertoires in COVID-19. The method was immunoSEQ multiplex PCR; TCRdb's version includes in-frame clones alone and lacks a portion of them. The sample has approximately 120,000 clones, about three quarters seen once. The CDR3 runs 13 residues. The V gene's germline CDR1 is SNHLY and CDR2 FYNNEI. The sequencing sample was made of peripheral blood. The chain joins TRBV2 to TRBJ2-1; 9 bases are shared with TRBD2. This clonotype originated in a woman in her 70s with acute or convalescent COVID-19. CDR3 sequence reads: CGHSGSKYNEQFF. The CDR3 nucleotides read TGTGGACATAGCGGGAGCAAGTACAATGAGCAGTTCTTC.